A single sample is the source of the 26 T cell receptor beta chains below, sequenced in a study of CD4+ T cells in melanoma. Only in-frame clones appear in the TCRdb table, and some are missing; sequencing was by immunoSEQ multiplex PCR. Seen here are about 140,000 clones, 80% to 95% observed once, and the top ten hold 1.5%. Source of these receptors: a human donor with melanoma.

CDR3 sequence: CAISSDVGNTEAFF. CDR3 coding DNA: TGTGCCATCAGCAGCGATGTGGGTAATACTGAAGCTTTCTTT. This rearrangement joins TRBV10-3 to TRBJ1-1, with unresolved D. Trimming shortened V by 6 bases and J by 5 bases, and 16 bases separated the two germline ends. The CDR3 consists of 14 residues. Germline V gives CDR1 ENHRY, CDR2 SYGVKD.

J is TRBJ1-4 and V is TRBV11-2, with 12 nucleotides matching TRBD1. Germline trimming cut 6 bases from V and 6 bases from J; bases unmatched to any gene: 5. Per germline, CDR1 SGHAT and CDR2 FQNNGV. There are 15 residues in the CDR3. CDR3 sequence (DNA): TGTGCCAGCAGGGCGTGGGACAGGGGGCATGAAAAACTGTTTTTT. Its protein product is CASRAWDRGHEKLFF.

This chain connects TRBV9 to TRBJ2-5, with 11 bases aligning to TRBD1. From germline, CDR1 is SGDLS and CDR2 YYNGEE. After removal of 0 bases from V and 2 bases from J, the junction contained 9 bases not matched to a gene. The CDR3 sequence is 18 residues long. CDR3 sequence (DNA): TGTGCCAGCAGCGTAGGACTCCCGGACAGGGGGCTACAAGAGACCCAGTACTTC. This gives the protein CASSVGLPDRGLQETQYF.

The chain joins TRBV30 to TRBJ1-1; no reliable D call. V lost 2 bases to trimming and J lost 1 base, with 8 bases between them. Germline CDR1 GTSNPN, CDR2 SVGIG (reference sequence). This CDR3 contains 13 residues. The DNA of the CDR3 is TGTGCCTGGAGTAAAATAAGGAACACTGAAGCTTTCTTT. Translating gives CAWSKIRNTEAFF. The entire variable domain, with the rest obtained from reference TRBV30 and TRBJ1-1, is as follows: SQTIHQWPATLVQPVGSPLSLECTVEGTSNPNLYWYRQAAGRGLQLLFYSVGIGQISSEVPQNLSASRPQDRQFILSSKKLLLSDSGFYLCAWSKIRNTEAFFGQGTRLTVV.

This clone has only one observation. The chain uses TRBV6-1 and TRBJ1-1; D unclear. Germline V CDR1 and CDR2: MNHNS, SASEGT. Trimming shortened V by 4 bases and J by 1 base, and 13 bases separated the two germline ends. This CDR3 spans 15 amino acids. The CDR3 sequence is CASSGTESRNTEAFF. CDR3 DNA sequence: TGTGCCAGCAGTGGAACGGAATCGAGGAACACTGAAGCTTTCTTT.

In its sample, this clone was seen once. The chain links TRBV30 to TRBJ2-3, with 8 bases lining up with TRBD2. J was trimmed by 2 bases and V by 4 bases; bases with no gene match: 8. The CDR3 totals 15 residues. Germline CDR1 and CDR2: GTSNPN and SVGIG (reference sequence). The CDR3 spells CAWTRSGAYTDTQYF. As DNA, the CDR3 is TGTGCCTGGACCCGTAGCGGGGCCTACACAGATACGCAGTATTTT.

The gene calls are TRBV9 and TRBJ1-4; 9 bases line up with TRBD1. Germline-derived CDR1 and CDR2 are SGDLS and YYNGEE. The CDR3 consists of 17 residues. The ends lost 3 bases at V and 3 bases at J; junction bases unmatched: 9. In nucleotides, the CDR3 is TGTGCCAGCAGCGCGTCACAGGGGGCTCGGGCTAATGAAAAACTGTTTTTT. Its protein product is CASSASQGARANEKLFF.

The chain is built from TRBV6-5 and TRBJ2-7; 8 bases are shared with TRBD1. Germline trimming cut 6 bases from V and 4 bases from J; bases unmatched to any gene: 8. Germline CDR1 MNHEY, CDR2 SVGAGI. CDR3 length: 14 residues. The CDR3 DNA reads as TGTGCCAGCAGCCACCGGGACAGGCCATACGAGCAGTACTTC. Amino acids: CASSHRDRPYEQYF.

The chain has TRBV19 and TRBJ1-2; 7 bases fit TRBD1. The CDR3 runs 15 residues. J was trimmed by 8 bases and V by 3 bases; bases with no gene match: 12. Looked up from germline, CDR1 is LNHDA and CDR2 is SQIVND (reference sequence). CDR3 residues: CASSIQDRSREGYTF. The CDR3 nucleotides read TGTGCCAGTAGTATCCAGGACAGGTCACGGGAAGGCTACACCTTC.

The chain employs TRBV18 and TRBJ1-4, with D possibly TRBD1 on 5 matching bases. The germline V gene has CDR1 KGHSH and CDR2 LQKENI. This CDR3 is built from 16 residues. V was clipped by 2 bases and J by 5 bases, with 15 bases between them. This CDR3 is CASSPGGINKNEKLFF. Here the CDR3 DNA reads TGTGCCAGCTCACCAGGGGGGATTAATAAGAATGAAAAACTGTTTTTT.

This rearrangement joins TRBV20-1 to TRBJ1-1; D not resolved. This CDR3 contains 11 residues. Germline loops: CDR1 DFQATT, CDR2 SNEGSKA (reference sequence). Trimming stripped 5 bases from V and 1 base from J, with 5 bases between. CDR3 bases: TGCAGTGCTCCGGGGAACACTGAAGCTTTCTTT. Encoded protein: CSAPGNTEAFF.

The chain links TRBV10-3 to TRBJ2-7, with D maybe TRBD2 (5 bases). Trimming pared 4 bases from V and 2 bases from J, leaving 9 bases between. CDR1 is ENHRY, CDR2 SYGVKD, per germline. This CDR3 has 13 amino acids. DNA for the CDR3: TGTGCCATCAGTGCCCTAGCAGCCTACGAGCAGTACTTC. Its translation is CAISALAAYEQYF.

The J gene is TRBJ2-3, the V gene TRBV19; 12 bases align to TRBD2. Germline lookup yields CDR1 LNHDA and CDR2 SQIVND (reference sequence). The J segment lost 7 bases and the V segment lost 3 bases, leaving 5 bases of the junction unmatched. CDR3 length: 15 residues. DNA of the CDR3: TGTGCCAGTAGTATTCTAGCGGGGGGGCCCTATACGCAGTATTTT. As protein: CASSILAGGPYTQYF.

The rearrangement links TRBV9 to TRBJ1-1; TRBD1 aligns across 8 bases. The CDR3 extends over 14 amino acids. Trimming cost V 3 bases and J 4 bases; bases outside gene matches: 5. Germline V gene lookup returns CDR1 SGDLS and CDR2 YYNGEE. The CDR3 protein is CASSAGQGATEAFF. Here the CDR3 DNA reads TGTGCCAGCAGCGCCGGACAGGGAGCCACTGAAGCTTTCTTT.

The chain joins TRBV6-1 to TRBJ2-1; maybe TRBD2 (6 bases). The CDR3 is 15 amino acids. CDR1 MNHNS and CDR2 SASEGT come from the germline V gene. The germline V and J ends were trimmed by 6 bases and 9 bases, with 21 bases remaining between them. CDR3 residues: CASSYRAASGGEQFF. DNA for the CDR3: TGTGCCAGCAGCTACCGGGCCGCGTCCGGGGGTGAGCAGTTCTTC.

The rearrangement uses TRBV11-2 and TRBJ2-2; 8 bases line up with TRBD2. From germline, CDR1 is SGHAT and CDR2 FQNNGV. V lost 2 bases, J lost 1 base, and 3 bases stayed unmatched. The CDR3 totals 16 residues. The CDR3 coding sequence is TGTGCCAGCAGCTTACTCGCGGGGGGGAACACCGGGGAGCTGTTTTTT. Residues: CASSLLAGGNTGELFF.

As for this clone: A read error may produce the germline difference seen at one junction end. V is TRBV20-1 and J is TRBJ2-5; D gene unclear. The CDR3 extends over 11 amino acids. The germline V gene has CDR1 DFQATT and CDR2 SNEGSKA (reference sequence). CDR3 sequence (DNA): TGCAGTGCTAGCCTCGACAAAACGAGGCACTTC. Its translation: CSASLDKTRHF.

The CDR3 is CASSEWGGEADTQYF. The DNA of the CDR3 is TGCGCCAGCAGTGAGTGGGGCGGGGAAGCAGATACGCAGTATTTT. The chain combines TRBV10-1 with TRBJ2-3; tentative D call: TRBD2 (6 bases). There are 15 residues in the CDR3. Per germline, CDR1 WNHNN and CDR2 SYGVQD (reference sequence). V dropped 1 base and J dropped 4 bases, with 12 bases sitting between them.

The chain joins TRBV5-1 to TRBJ2-2, with TRBD2 as a possible D gene (5 bases). With 0 bases removed from V and 3 bases from J, the gap between germline ends came to 9 bases. CDR1 SGHRS and CDR2 YFSETQ come from the germline V gene. The CDR3 runs to 15 residues. CDR3 in DNA: TGCGCCAGCAGCTTGGTTACAGCGGACACCGGGGAGCTGTTTTTT. The encoded protein is CASSLVTADTGELFF.

Concerning this clone: The germline gene is not matched at one end of the junction; a read error may be the cause. This sample includes further DNA sequences coding for the same CDR3. The chain employs TRBV5-1 and TRBJ2-4; 9 bases are shared with TRBD1. This CDR3 has 14 amino acids. CDR1 SGHRS and CDR2 YFSETQ come from the germline V gene. CDR3 in amino acids: CASSTTGGWDIQYF. The CDR3 DNA sequence: TGCGCCAGCAGCACCACAGGGGGCTGGGACATTCAGTATTTC.

The chain uses TRBV5-4 and TRBJ1-2, with D unclear. CDR3 length: 15 amino acids. V shed 3 bases and J shed 5 bases, with 17 bases lying between them. CDR1 is SGHNT and CDR2 is YYREEE in the germline V gene (reference sequence). The DNA for the CDR3 is TGTGCCAGCAGCTCCCAACAGAATCCCAGTTATGGCTACACCTTC. Its translation is CASSSQQNPSYGYTF.

A single count supports this clone. The chain's CDR3 is CASSQWGTAYEQYF. The CDR3 nucleotides read TGTGCCAGCAGCCAATGGGGTACCGCCTACGAGCAGTACTTC. The chain is built from TRBV14 and TRBJ2-7; unclear D gene. V was shortened by 2 bases and J by 2 bases, with 10 bases between the two germline ends. CDR3 length: 14 amino acids. Germline V gives CDR1 SGHDN, CDR2 FVKESK.

The chain links TRBV11-3 to TRBJ2-1; 7 nucleotides agree with TRBD1. V dropped 5 bases and J dropped 7; count of bases not matched to a gene: 8. The germline V gene encodes CDR1 SGHNT and CDR2 YENEEA. The CDR3 consists of 14 residues. Written as DNA, the CDR3 is TGTGCCAGCAGCCGTGACAGGGCTAGGAATGAGCAGTTCTTC. Its protein product is CASSRDRARNEQFF.

V gene TRBV4-2 combines with J gene TRBJ1-2, with TRBD1 identical over 9 bases. Losses at the gene ends were 1 base for V and 4 bases for J; bases not matched to a gene: 7. Germline V lookup: CDR1 LGHNA, CDR2 YNFKEQ. The CDR3 consists of 16 residues. The CDR3 DNA is TGTGCCAGCAGCCAAGTTGGGACAGGGTTTCGCTATGGCTACACCTTC. Its protein product is CASSQVGTGFRYGYTF.

The rearrangement links TRBV11-2 to TRBJ1-6; no definite D call. With 0 bases removed from V and 7 bases from J, the gap between germline ends came to 4 bases. This CDR3 is built from 13 residues. Germline lookup yields CDR1 SGHAT and CDR2 FQNNGV. The CDR3 region is CASSLDPNSPLHF. CDR3 sequence (DNA): TGTGCCAGCAGCTTAGATCCGAATTCACCCCTCCACTTT.

This clone was observed a single time. This chain connects TRBV29-1 to TRBJ2-3; tentatively, D is TRBD2 (6 bases). V lost 3 bases to trimming and J lost 0 bases, with 10 bases between them. This CDR3 is built from 14 residues. CDR1 SQVTM and CDR2 ANQGSEA come from the germline V gene. The CDR3 nucleotides read TGCAGCGTTGACAGACTAGGTAGCACAGATACGCAGTATTTT. This translates into CSVDRLGSTDTQYF.